These T cell receptor beta chains were read from a single sample in a study of T-cell memory formation after mild COVID-19. Each CDR3 protein is one row after TCRdb ran MiXCR on the 5' RACE reads. The data hold fewer than 250,000 distinct CDR3 sequences, with 25% to 35% observed a single time. Sequencing was performed on PBMCs or a T cell subset sorted from them (not recorded which). The receptor source for this set is an adult woman who had mild COVID-19 (a few samples of this study predate the infection). Cell type and time point are not known. Both conserved end residues are part of each CDR3. The order of the fields is V gene, J gene, D gene, clone size, CDR3 DNA, CDR3 protein. D genes are given only for firm matches. Expanded clones get a size class; other rows say once, few or many, or leave the size out.

TRBV4-1	TRBJ2-7	.	.	TGCGCCAGCAGCCAAGAGGTCGATTACGAGCAGTACTTC	CASSQEVDYEQYF
TRBV5-1	TRBJ1-1	.	.	TGCGCCAGCAGATCAGGGTTGAACACTGAAGCTTTCTTT	CASRSGLNTEAFF
TRBV18	TRBJ1-5	.	.	TGTGCCAGCTCACCACCTGGGAGTAATCAGCCCCAGCATTTT	CASSPPGSNQPQHF
TRBV15	TRBJ1-2	.	.	TGTGCCACCAGCGCTGAAGAGGGTAATGGCTACACCTTC	CATSAEEGNGYTF
TRBV20-1	TRBJ2-7	TRBD1	.	TGCAGTGCTAGAGGAGACAGGGGCCGCTACGAGCAGTACTTC	CSARGDRGRYEQYF
TRBV12-3/TRBV12-4	TRBJ2-1	.	.	TGTGCCAGCAATCCGAACCCGGGGGCCCCCAGGGAACAGTTCTTC	CASNPNPGAPREQFF
TRBV12-3/TRBV12-4	TRBJ2-1	.	.	TGTGCCAGCAGTTTAATGGGGGCCCTAGGTCCGGACGATGAGCAGTTCTTC	CASSLMGALGPDDEQFF
TRBV11-3	TRBJ1-6	TRBD1	.	TGTGCCAGCAGCTGGGACAGGTTCTCACCCCTCCACTTT	CASSWDRFSPLHF
TRBV4-2	TRBJ2-2	.	.	TGTGCCAGCAGCCAAGATTATGGGGGCATCGGGGAGCTGTTTTTT	CASSQDYGGIGELFF
TRBV15	TRBJ1-1	.	few	TGTGCCACCAGCATGGGAGTGAACACTGAAGCTTTCTTT	CATSMGVNTEAFF
TRBV7-2	TRBJ2-7	.	.	TGTGCCAGCAGCTTAGCGCCTAACTCCTACGAGCAGTACTTC	CASSLAPNSYEQYF
TRBV24-1	TRBJ2-3	.	.	TGTGCCACCAGTGATGAGGCCGGGAGCACAGATACGCAGTATTTT	CATSDEAGSTDTQYF
TRBV7-2	TRBJ2-5	TRBD1	.	TGTGCCAGCAGCTCAGGGACAGCGAGGGACCAAGAGACCCAGTACTTC	CASSSGTARDQETQYF
TRBV12-3/TRBV12-4	TRBJ2-7	.	.	TGTGCCAGCAGTTTATCGGCAGGAGATTTCTCCTACGAGCAGTACTTC	CASSLSAGDFSYEQYF